These 21 T cell receptor beta chains came from one sample sequenced in a study of blood T cell repertoires in COVID-19. Data came from immunoSEQ multiplex PCR; TCRdb stores just in-frame clones and leaves some out. The sample holds 40,000 to 55,000 clones, approximately 82% seen once. Sequenced sample: peripheral blood. The receptor source for this set is a human donor in a cohort sampled during active COVID-19.

The sample holds a few counts of this clone. This rearrangement joins TRBV7-8 to TRBJ2-2; the match to TRBD1 covers 7 bases. The CDR3 loop spans 17 amino acids. Germline V gene data show CDR1 as SGHVS and CDR2 as FQNEAQ. V trimming: 5 bases; J trimming: 4 bases; junction bases outside the gene matches: 13. The CDR3, as DNA: TGTGCCAGCAGCCCCCGACAGGGATCCTTCGGCACCGGGGAGCTGTTTTTT. This codes for CASSPRQGSFGTGELFF. Supplemented by reference TRBV7-8 and TRBJ2-2, the full variable domain reads GAGVSQSPRYKVAKRGQDVALRCDPISGHVSLFWYQQALGQGPEFLTYFQNEAQLDKSGLPSDRFFAERPEGSVSTLKIQRTQQEDSAVYLCASSPRQGSFGTGELFFGEGSRLTVL.

The gene calls are TRBV27 and TRBJ2-7; 7 nucleotides agree with TRBD1. The J segment lost 6 bases and the V segment lost 0 bases, leaving 5 bases of the junction unmatched. The germline V gene encodes CDR1 MNHEY and CDR2 SMNVEV (reference sequence). CDR3 length equals 14 residues. The DNA for the CDR3 is TGTGCCAGCAGTTTATCACAGGGGCTGGGCGAGCAGTACTTC. Its protein product is CASSLSQGLGEQYF.

The chain links TRBV2 to TRBJ1-2; possibly TRBD1 for D (6 bases). Germline V CDR1 and CDR2: SNHLY, FYNNEI. This CDR3 is built from 14 residues. The V end was cut by 8 bases, the J end by 2 bases, with 15 bases between. CDR3 DNA sequence: TGTGCCAGCCATCGGGGGGGGCGAAACTATGGCTACACCTTC. Its translation: CASHRGGRNYGYTF.

The chain employs TRBV24-1 and TRBJ2-1, with 9 positions matching TRBD1. The CDR3 has 17 residues. Germline trimming cut 4 bases from V and 5 bases from J; bases unmatched to any gene: 11. The germline CDR1 and CDR2 sequences are KGHDR and SFDVKD. Here the CDR3 DNA reads TGTGCCACCAGTGACTTACCCCGGGACAGGGTTAACAATGAGCAGTTCTTC. This encodes CATSDLPRDRVNNEQFF.

The V call is TRBV7-8, the J call TRBJ2-2; the match to TRBD2 covers 7 bases. Germline loops: CDR1 SGHVS, CDR2 FQNEAQ. J gave up 0 bases and V 5 bases, and 6 bases lay outside the gene matches. The CDR3 has 16 amino acids. The DNA of the CDR3 is TGTGCCAGCAGCAGCTTAGGGACTACGAACACCGGGGAGCTGTTTTTT. Translating gives CASSSLGTTNTGELFF.

V usage is TRBV9 and J usage is TRBJ2-2; 10 bases agree with TRBD1. The CDR3 has 18 amino acids. V trimming: 0 bases; J trimming: 4 bases; junction bases outside the gene matches: 9. Germline values: CDR1 SGDLS, CDR2 YYNGEE. In DNA, the CDR3 is TGTGCCAGCAGCGTAGACGTGACAGGGGGCTTGAGCACCGGGGAGCTGTTTTTT. Protein sequence: CASSVDVTGGLSTGELFF.

The chain has TRBV10-3 and TRBJ1-2; no clear D. This CDR3 is built from 12 residues. V was cut by 8 bases and J by 8 bases, with 15 bases left in between. Germline V gene data show CDR1 as ENHRY and CDR2 as SYGVKD. CDR3 protein: CAISPGGIGYTF. DNA for the CDR3: TGTGCCATCTCCCCGGGAGGGATCGGCTACACCTTC.

The V call is TRBV20-1, the J call TRBJ2-1; 10 nucleotides line up with TRBD2. Germline CDR1 DFQATT, CDR2 SNEGSKA (reference sequence). CDR3 length equals 15 residues. The trim removed 3 bases at V and 8 bases at J, leaving 10 bases unmatched. CDR3 protein: CSASSASGRGDEQFF. Written as DNA, the CDR3 is TGCAGTGCTAGTTCAGCTAGCGGGAGAGGCGATGAGCAGTTCTTC.

This clone is a singleton in its sample. The chain is built from TRBV10-3 and TRBJ1-1, with D hard to call. Germline V CDR1 and CDR2: ENHRY, SYGVKD. The V and J ends lost 2 bases and 10 bases respectively, with 8 bases between them. The CDR3 is 11 residues long. The CDR3 DNA follows: TGTGCCATCAGTGAGGGGCCAACAGCTTTCTTT. Translation: CAISEGPTAFF.

This chain links TRBV28 with TRBJ2-5; 10 nucleotides agree with TRBD1. The CDR3 extends over 15 amino acids. The germline V gene has CDR1 MDHEN and CDR2 SYDVKM. The V segment lost 5 bases and the J segment 4 bases; nucleotides outside the gene matches: 7. The CDR3 sequence: CASSQGTGAGETQYF. DNA of the CDR3: TGTGCCAGCAGTCAGGGGACAGGGGCGGGAGAGACCCAGTACTTC.

V gene TRBV7-2 combines with J gene TRBJ2-7; D may be TRBD2 (6 bases). Germline loops: CDR1 SGHTA, CDR2 FQGNSA. The CDR3 runs 15 residues. With 5 bases removed from V and 2 bases from J, the gap between germline ends came to 16 bases. The CDR3 sequence is CASSHTLGGPYEQYF. CDR3 DNA sequence: TGTGCCAGCAGCCATACCCTTGGAGGGCCCTACGAGCAGTACTTC.

CDR3 sequence: CASSPNRGENTEAFF. The CDR3 DNA sequence: TGTGCCAGCAGCCCAAACAGGGGTGAGAACACTGAAGCTTTCTTT. The chain has TRBV5-4 and TRBJ1-1, with TRBD1 matching 7 bases. The CDR3 runs 15 residues. With V trimmed by 4 bases and J by 1 base, 7 bases remained unmatched. CDR1 is SGHNT, CDR2 YYREEE, per germline (reference sequence).

The V gene is TRBV5-6, the J gene TRBJ2-2, with 13 bases lining up with TRBD2. This CDR3 contains 15 residues. Germline CDR1 and CDR2: SGHDT and YYEEEE. The V segment lost 5 bases and the J segment 8 bases; nucleotides outside the gene matches: 6. DNA of the CDR3: TGTGCCAGCAGAAACTGGGGACTAGCGGGAGGGGAGCTGTTTTTT. Its protein product is CASRNWGLAGGELFF. The entire variable domain, with the rest obtained from reference TRBV5-6 and TRBJ2-2, is as follows: DAGVTQSPTHLIKTRGQQVTLRCSPKSGHDTVSWYQQALGQGPQFIFQYYEEEERQRGNFPDRFSGHQFPNYSSELNVNALLLGDSALYLCASRNWGLAGGELFFGEGSRLTVL.

The rearrangement joins TRBV7-9 to TRBJ2-6; D gene ambiguous. The CDR3 consists of 13 residues. V was pared by 4 bases and J by 3 bases, with 4 bases between. Germline V gene lookup returns CDR1 SEHNR and CDR2 FQNEAQ (reference sequence). CDR3: CASSSVGANVLTF. The CDR3 DNA sequence: TGTGCCAGCAGCTCCGTTGGGGCCAACGTCCTGACTTTC.

V gene TRBV6-5 combines with J gene TRBJ2-1; 8 nucleotides agree with TRBD2. Germline assignment: CDR1 MNHEY and CDR2 SVGAGI. J was trimmed by 6 bases and V by 2 bases; bases with no gene match: 6. This CDR3 contains 15 residues. The DNA of the CDR3 is TGTGCCAGCAGTTACACTAGCGGTACTTTCAATGAGCAGTTCTTC. Protein sequence: CASSYTSGTFNEQFF.

This chain links TRBV6-5 with TRBJ2-7; 7 nucleotides line up with TRBD1. The CDR3 spans 13 residues. Trimming at V came to 6 bases and at J to 4 bases, leaving 6 bases not matched to a gene. The germline CDR1 and CDR2 sequences are MNHEY and SVGAGI. The CDR3 reads CASSPGQLYEQYF. The CDR3 nucleotides read TGTGCCAGCAGCCCGGGACAGCTTTACGAGCAGTACTTC.

The genes are TRBV5-1 and TRBJ2-1; TRBD1 is a possible D gene (6 bases). In germline, CDR1 is SGHRS, CDR2 YFSETQ. The CDR3 is 16 residues long. V was pared by 0 bases and J by 0 bases, with 10 bases between. CDR3 coding DNA: TGCGCCAGCAGCTTGGTTCCGACAGGCTCCTACAATGAGCAGTTCTTC. It encodes CASSLVPTGSYNEQFF.

The V and J genes are TRBV12-3 or TRBV12-4 and TRBJ1-2; TRBD1 agrees at 7 bases. The CDR3 sequence is 13 residues long. Trimming took 5 bases from V and 8 from J; bases not matched to a gene: 8. CDR3 region: CASSEYTGVGYTF. As DNA, the CDR3 is TGTGCCAGCAGTGAGTATACAGGGGTCGGCTACACCTTC.

This rearrangement joins TRBV27 to TRBJ2-7, with TRBD1 identical over 9 bases. There are 16 residues in the CDR3. J gave up 3 bases and V 4 bases, and 10 bases lay outside the gene matches. The germline CDR1 and CDR2 sequences are MNHEY and SMNVEV (reference sequence). CDR3 sequence: CASSSRDRAEGYEQYF. The DNA for the CDR3 is TGTGCCAGCAGTTCTCGGGACAGGGCTGAGGGCTACGAGCAGTACTTC.

The chain has TRBV30 and TRBJ2-3, with 8 bases matching TRBD2. The CDR3 has 15 amino acids. V gave up 2 bases and J gave up 2 bases; unmatched junction bases: 6. The V gene's germline CDR1 is GTSNPN and CDR2 SVGIG (reference sequence). The CDR3 DNA sequence: TGTGCCTGGAGTTTGGTAGCGGGGAACACAGATACGCAGTATTTT. As protein: CAWSLVAGNTDTQYF.

V gene TRBV6-6 combines with J gene TRBJ1-1; D gene ambiguous. CDR3 size: 13 residues. Germline assignment: CDR1 MNHNY and CDR2 SVGAGI (reference sequence). Trimming left V 0 bases short and J 1 base short, with 3 bases between. The CDR3 sequence: CASSYSSNTEAFF. The CDR3 DNA sequence: TGTGCCAGCAGTTACTCCTCGAACACTGAAGCTTTCTTT.